This TCR beta chain was retrieved from a study of Graves' ophthalmopathy and Graves' hyperthyroidism (dated by TCRdb to between 2018 and 2020). Notes on the research overall: Peripheral blood was collected at initial diagnosis, prior to any treatment. After sampling, hyperthyroidism patients received methimazole starting at 30 mg daily, and ophthalmopathy patients received high-dose intravenous methylprednisolone. To explore V-J signatures that distinguish ophthalmopathy from hyperthyroidism, a discovery set of more than 90 patients was enrolled, made up of 40 to 45 with ophthalmopathy and fewer than 60 with stable hyperthyroidism. T-cell repertoires of thyroid tissue and blood were compared in 5 or 6 hyperthyroidism patients. For independent validation, a separate cohort was made up of fewer than 20 hyperthyroidism patients plus 17 patients who later progressed from hyperthyroidism to ophthalmopathy. In total, under 150 blood samples were TCR-sequenced: fewer than 50 ophthalmopathy, approximately 80 hyperthyroidism and roughly 17 hyperthyroidism-to-ophthalmopathy patients. The approximately 100 discovery patients were randomly divided into training and test sets at a 7:3 ratio. The study used signatures of the TCR beta repertoire to tell Graves' ophthalmopathy apart from Graves' hyperthyroidism and to predict which patients would progress to ophthalmopathy. The paper as a whole reports these results and caveats: In cross-validation, the 13-signature model distinguished ophthalmopathy from stable hyperthyroidism with almost 90% sensitivity and about 84% specificity, and in the test set the corresponding values were approximately 80% and 75%. Most of the expanded thyroid clonotypes with a frequency above 0.001 were also detected in blood, and it was suggested that the thyroid immune response may be reflected by blood repertoires. In validation, the model predicted ophthalmopathy progression with more than 70% sensitivity and 72.22% specificity; more than ten predicted patients were CT-confirmed with GO in a median of approximately six months. No statistical method was used to set the sample size in advance, and the investigators knew which group each participant was assigned to.

TCR beta CDR3 regions were amplified from RNA transcripts for repertoire sequencing. The first round of RT-PCR was done with HTBI primers and the Qiagen OneStep RT-PCR kit, and was followed by a second round of multiplex PCR, then size selection and purification. Libraries were sequenced paired-end with 100 bp reads on an Illumina HiSeq2000. As for the authors' bioinformatics: SOAPnuke was used to process the reads, removing any read that contained adapters or uncalled bases, had a mean Phred below 15, or lacked an exact match to the constant primer or identifier. High-quality paired reads were merged with COPE v1.2.5. Each unique nucleotide sequence was treated as a clonotype, and MiTCR v1.1 was used to align the clonotypes to the IMGT TRB V, D and J references. Analysis was restricted to V-J combinations with a frequency above 0.0001, which covered approximately 99% of repertoires. For each V-J combination, a TCR clonal expansion and chaos score was defined as F50 clonal expansion divided by the chaos observed in the TCRdist matrix. Welch's t-statistics and random forest were used to narrow the features down to approximately twelve V-J combinations, which were then fed into a naive Bayes classifier. The Morisita-Horn index was used to measure how similar the thyroid and blood repertoires were. In-frame beta chains were kept once TCRdb had trimmed the public reads at Q25 with fastp and called clones with MiXCR. Here each entry gathers all rows of one CDR3 protein and keeps the most common genes and DNA. These V and J calls are TCRdb output, not the study's own analysis. The sample table shows 600,000 to 650,000 distinct CDR3 sequences, and 22% are seen once. Jointly, the top ten make up approximately 7% of the sample.

A patient counted as having stable hyperthyroidism if there was no progression to ophthalmopathy within 18 months of follow-up. Patients with hyperthyroidism were aged 18 to 65 years, had been newly diagnosed, and had a disease duration of less than 2 months. Patients were excluded if they had other autoimmune diseases, uncontrolled infections, pregnancy or lactation. Clinical symptoms, serum thyroxine, TRAb, thyroid ultrasound and orbital computed tomography formed the basis of the diagnosis. PBMCs were isolated from approximately 10 ml of fresh peripheral blood by Ficoll-Paque density gradient centrifugation. Trizol reagent was used to extract the total RNA, and its quality was then checked on an Agilent 2100 Bioanalyzer. This clonotype was observed many times. It has no known antigen specificity. Nothing much larger sits one base from this clone, and base qualities are not available. Relative to germline, V is 3 bases shorter and J is 3 bases shorter, with 10 bases between their ends. Taken from cysteine to phenylalanine, the CDR3 has 13 residues. CDR3 DNA is the only sequence kept; it has 39 bases, read in frame from the first base. The germline V gene gives CDR1 as SGHRS and CDR2 as YFSETQ.

The sequence came from a woman between 18 and 30 years old with stable Graves' hyperthyroidism. Some clones in this sample may be carry-over from other donors' samples. Donor details come from another sample of the same person, matched by shared clones. This sequence uses TRBV5-1 and TRBJ2-7; the D gene may be TRBD1 or TRBD2, since each aligns over 6 bases. The source material was peripheral blood. CDR3 sequence: CASSWGANYEQYF. The nucleotides read TGCGCCAGCAGCTGGGGGGCTAACTACGAGCAGTACTTC.